The 8 T cell receptor beta chains below all came from one sample that was sequenced in a study of blood T cell repertoires in COVID-19. Method: immunoSEQ multiplex PCR; TCRdb's copy keeps in-frame clones and lacks some. The sample carries 80,000 or so clones, over 65% recorded once. The sequenced material came from peripheral blood. These receptors were collected from a man aged 50-60 years with active or convalescent COVID-19.

The V and J genes are TRBV5-4 and TRBJ2-5, with a tentative D call TRBD1 (5 bases). V was trimmed by 4 bases and J by 2 bases, leaving 9 bases between them. The V gene's germline CDR1 is SGHNT and CDR2 YYREEE (reference sequence). CDR3 size: 13 residues. CDR3 coding DNA: TGTGCCAGCAGCGTGACAGAGCAAGAGACCCAGTACTTC. Its protein is CASSVTEQETQYF.

The V call is TRBV5-6, the J call TRBJ1-2, with TRBD1 as a possible D gene (5 bases). The CDR3 covers 13 residues. Germline V gene lookup returns CDR1 SGHDT and CDR2 YYEEEE. The V and J ends lost 0 bases and 5 bases respectively, with 8 bases between them. The CDR3 loop reads CASSLAEGYGYTF. The CDR3 DNA reads TGTGCCAGCAGCTTGGCGGAGGGGTATGGCTACACCTTC.

This chain joins TRBV30 and TRBJ2-2, with D possibly matching TRBD2 (7 bases). Germline loops: CDR1 GTSNPN, CDR2 SVGIG (reference sequence). The V and J ends lost 4 bases and 9 bases respectively, with 12 bases between them. This CDR3 has 12 residues. The CDR3 region is CAWNPGGRELFF. The CDR3 DNA follows: TGTGCCTGGAACCCGGGGGGCCGGGAGCTGTTTTTT.

There are a few counts of this clone. The V and J genes are TRBV6-5 and TRBJ1-1; perhaps TRBD1 as D (5 bases). Germline CDR1 MNHEY, CDR2 SVGAGI. The ends were cut back, 0 bases at V and 1 base at J, with 9 bases in the middle. The CDR3 covers 15 residues. As DNA, the CDR3 is TGTGCCAGCAGTTACTCTGGAGGGGCGAACACTGAAGCTTTCTTT. It codes for CASSYSGGANTEAFF.

This CDR3 is CASSLAPNTGGETQYF. The CDR3 DNA follows: TGTGCCAGCAGCTTGGCGCCAAATACAGGGGGGGAGACCCAGTACTTC. The rearrangement links TRBV5-4 to TRBJ2-5; TRBD1 agrees at 8 bases. CDR1 is SGHNT, CDR2 YYREEE, per germline (reference sequence). J gave up 5 bases and V 0 bases, and 9 bases lay outside the gene matches. The CDR3 extends over 16 amino acids. The full variable domain, its missing parts supplied by reference TRBV5-4 and TRBJ2-5, is ETGVTQSPTHLIKTRGQQVTLRCSSQSGHNTVSWYQQALGQGPQFIFQYYREEENGRGNFPPRFSGLQFPNYSSELNVNALELDDSALYLCASSLAPNTGGETQYFGPGTRLLVL.

The chain employs TRBV6-5 and TRBJ2-4; 7 bases match TRBD1. The CDR3 length is 15 residues. Germline trimming cut 7 bases from V and 7 bases from J; bases unmatched to any gene: 13. Looked up from germline, CDR1 is MNHEY and CDR2 is SVGAGI. The CDR3 DNA is TGTGCCAGCACCCTTATAGACAGGGATTTGAACATTCAGTACTTC. Protein product: CASTLIDRDLNIQYF.

The rearrangement links TRBV18 to TRBJ2-5; D is ambiguous. V was pared by 0 bases and J by 4 bases, with 6 bases between. CDR1 KGHSH and CDR2 LQKENI come from the germline V gene. There are 13 residues in the CDR3. For the CDR3, the DNA is TGTGCCAGCTCACCACCGGGCAGAGAGACCCAGTACTTC. Protein: CASSPPGRETQYF.

This clone was found a few times. The CDR3 region is CAWSGYGPGELFF. DNA of the CDR3: TGTGCCTGGAGTGGTTATGGGCCCGGGGAGCTGTTTTTT. The chain links TRBV30 to TRBJ2-2; D is unresolved. The CDR3 runs to 13 residues. V was cut by 1 base and J by 6 bases, with 9 bases left in between. Looked up from germline, CDR1 is GTSNPN and CDR2 is SVGIG (reference sequence).